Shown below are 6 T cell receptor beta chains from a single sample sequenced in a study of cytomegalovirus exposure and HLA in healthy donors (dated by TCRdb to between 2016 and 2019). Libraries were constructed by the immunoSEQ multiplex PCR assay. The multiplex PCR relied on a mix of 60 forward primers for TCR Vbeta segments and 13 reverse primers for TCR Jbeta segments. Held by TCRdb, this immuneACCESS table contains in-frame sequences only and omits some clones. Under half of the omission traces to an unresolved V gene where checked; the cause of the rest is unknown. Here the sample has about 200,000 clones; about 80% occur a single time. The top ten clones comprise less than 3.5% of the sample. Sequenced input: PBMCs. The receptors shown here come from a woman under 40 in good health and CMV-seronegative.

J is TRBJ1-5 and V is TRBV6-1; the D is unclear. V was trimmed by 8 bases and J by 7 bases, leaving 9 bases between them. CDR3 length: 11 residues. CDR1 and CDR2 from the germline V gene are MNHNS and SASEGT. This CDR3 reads CASPWRQPQHF. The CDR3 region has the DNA TGTGCCAGCCCTTGGAGGCAGCCCCAGCATTTT.

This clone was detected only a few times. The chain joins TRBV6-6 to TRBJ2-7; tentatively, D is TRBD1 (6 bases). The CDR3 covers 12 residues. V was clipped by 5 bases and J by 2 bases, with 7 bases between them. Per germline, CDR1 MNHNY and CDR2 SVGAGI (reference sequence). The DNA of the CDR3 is TGTGCCAGCAGTAACAGGGCCTACGAGCAGTACTTC. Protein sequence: CASSNRAYEQYF.

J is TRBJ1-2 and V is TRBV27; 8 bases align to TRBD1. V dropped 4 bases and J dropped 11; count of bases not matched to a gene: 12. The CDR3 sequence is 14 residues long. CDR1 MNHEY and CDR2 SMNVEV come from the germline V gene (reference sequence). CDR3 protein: CASSWDRSGYSYTF. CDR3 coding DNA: TGTGCCAGCAGTTGGGACAGGTCTGGTTATAGTTACACCTTC.

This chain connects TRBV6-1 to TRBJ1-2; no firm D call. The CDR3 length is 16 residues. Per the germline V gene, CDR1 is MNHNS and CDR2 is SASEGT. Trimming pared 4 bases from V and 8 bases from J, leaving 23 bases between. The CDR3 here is CASSASTTGVRRGYTF. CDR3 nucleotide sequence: TGTGCCAGCAGTGCAAGCACGACCGGGGTCCGGAGGGGCTACACCTTC.

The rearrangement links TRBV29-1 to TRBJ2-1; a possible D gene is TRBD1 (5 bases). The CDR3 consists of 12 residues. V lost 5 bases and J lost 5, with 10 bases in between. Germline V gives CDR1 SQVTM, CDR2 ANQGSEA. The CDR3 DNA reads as TGCAGCGTTAGGGCCAGGGACAATGAGCAGTTCTTC. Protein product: CSVRARDNEQFF.

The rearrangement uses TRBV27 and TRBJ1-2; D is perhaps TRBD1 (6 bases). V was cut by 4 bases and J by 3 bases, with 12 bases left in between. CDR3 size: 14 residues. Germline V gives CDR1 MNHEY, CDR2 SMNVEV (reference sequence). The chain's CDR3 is CASSSYAGDYGYTF. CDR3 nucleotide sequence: TGTGCCAGCAGTTCTTATGCAGGGGACTATGGCTACACCTTC.